Given below is one TCR beta chain in context. The read halts 3 residues ahead of the CDR3 end, with the missing end drawn from the germline J gene. Assay used: immunoSEQ multiplex PCR; TCRdb lists only in-frame clones, some missing. The specimen's table records nearly 35,000 clones. The data were obtained in a study of T cells in women clearing cervical HPV infection. In the study overall: Controls gave blood once infection was undetectable; cases at lesion identification. HLA type stays a possible confounder, typing being limited.

V lost 0 bases to trimming and J lost 6 bases, with 9 bases between them. The CDR3 sequence is 13 residues long. Germline CDR1 GTSNPN, CDR2 SVGIG (reference sequence). The J gene is TRBJ1-5, the V gene TRBV30; D call uncertain. The material sequenced was blood buffy coat. The receptor comes from a woman between 18 and 69 years old with a cervical HPV16 infection that either progressed to CIN3+ or cleared (not recorded which). CDR3 DNA, as far as it was read: TGTGCCTGGAGTGTACGCGGGATTCAGCCC. This sequence encodes CAWSVRGIQP. From start to end, the CDR3 is CAWSVRGIQPQHF.